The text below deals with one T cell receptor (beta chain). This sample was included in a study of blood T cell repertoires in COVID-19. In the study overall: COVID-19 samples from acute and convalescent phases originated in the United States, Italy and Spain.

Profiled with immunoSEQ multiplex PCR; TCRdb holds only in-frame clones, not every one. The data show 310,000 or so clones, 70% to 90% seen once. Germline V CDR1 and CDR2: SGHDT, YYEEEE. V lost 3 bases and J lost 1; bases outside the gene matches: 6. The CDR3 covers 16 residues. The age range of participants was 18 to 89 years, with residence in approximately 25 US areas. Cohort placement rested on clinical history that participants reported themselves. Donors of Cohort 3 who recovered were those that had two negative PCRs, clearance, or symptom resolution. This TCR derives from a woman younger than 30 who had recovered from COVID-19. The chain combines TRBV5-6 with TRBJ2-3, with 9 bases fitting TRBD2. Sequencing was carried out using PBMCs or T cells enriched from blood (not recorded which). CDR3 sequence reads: CASSYRSSGGTDTQYF. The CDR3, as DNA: TGTGCCAGCAGCTATAGGTCTAGCGGGGGCACAGATACGCAGTATTTT.